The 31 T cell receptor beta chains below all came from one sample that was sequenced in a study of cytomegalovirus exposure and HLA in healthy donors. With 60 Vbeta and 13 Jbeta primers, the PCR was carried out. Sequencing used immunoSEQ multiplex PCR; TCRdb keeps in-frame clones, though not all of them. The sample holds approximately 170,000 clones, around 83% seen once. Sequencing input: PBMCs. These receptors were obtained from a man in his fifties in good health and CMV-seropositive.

The CDR3 region is CSVALGQGVYNEQFF. CDR3 sequence (DNA): TGCAGCGTTGCCCTAGGACAGGGGGTATACAATGAGCAGTTCTTC. The chain is built from TRBV29-1 and TRBJ2-1; 10 positions agree with TRBD1. The CDR3 has 15 residues. Per the germline V gene, CDR1 is SQVTM and CDR2 is ANQGSEA. V was clipped by 4 bases and J by 4 bases; unmatched bases: 7.

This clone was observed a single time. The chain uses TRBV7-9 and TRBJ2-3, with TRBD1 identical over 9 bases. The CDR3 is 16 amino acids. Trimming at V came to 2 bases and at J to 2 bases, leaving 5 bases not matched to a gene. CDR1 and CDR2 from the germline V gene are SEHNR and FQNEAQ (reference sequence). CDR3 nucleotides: TGTGCCAGCAGCTTATCAAGGGACAGGGCCACAGATACGCAGTATTTT. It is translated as CASSLSRDRATDTQYF.

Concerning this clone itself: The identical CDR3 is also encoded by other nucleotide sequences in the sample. CDR3 protein: CAISESGGYEQYF. The CDR3 DNA reads TGTGCCATCAGTGAGTCCGGGGGGTACGAGCAGTACTTC. The chain combines TRBV10-3 with TRBJ2-7, with 7 positions matching TRBD2. V lost 0 bases and J lost 4; bases outside the gene matches: 0. The CDR3 is 13 amino acids. Per the germline V gene, CDR1 is ENHRY and CDR2 is SYGVKD.

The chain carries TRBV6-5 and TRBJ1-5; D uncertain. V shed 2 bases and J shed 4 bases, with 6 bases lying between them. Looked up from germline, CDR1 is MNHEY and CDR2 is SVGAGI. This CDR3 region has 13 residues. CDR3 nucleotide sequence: TGTGCCAGCAGTTACGACACAAATCAGCCCCAGCATTTT. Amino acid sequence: CASSYDTNQPQHF.

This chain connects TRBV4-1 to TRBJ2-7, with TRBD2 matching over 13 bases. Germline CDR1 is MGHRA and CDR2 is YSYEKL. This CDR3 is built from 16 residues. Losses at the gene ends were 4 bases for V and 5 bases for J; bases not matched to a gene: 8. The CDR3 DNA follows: TGCGCCAGCAGCCCGGGGACTAGCGGGACGGCCCACGAGCAGTACTTC. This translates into CASSPGTSGTAHEQYF.

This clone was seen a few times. The CDR3: CASSLRTGGVETQYF. The CDR3 nucleotides are TGTGCCAGCAGTTTACGGACAGGGGGGGTGGAGACCCAGTACTTC. The gene calls are TRBV2 and TRBJ2-5; TRBD1 agrees at 10 bases. V gave up 5 bases and J gave up 5 bases; unmatched junction bases: 8. This CDR3 contains 15 residues. Per the germline V gene, CDR1 is SNHLY and CDR2 is FYNNEI.

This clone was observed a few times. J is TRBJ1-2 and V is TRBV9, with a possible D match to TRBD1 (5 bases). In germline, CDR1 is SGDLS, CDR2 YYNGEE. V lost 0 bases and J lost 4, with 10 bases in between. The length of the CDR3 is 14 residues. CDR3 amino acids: CASSVVDNSYGYTF. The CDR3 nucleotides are TGTGCCAGCAGCGTAGTGGACAACTCCTATGGCTACACCTTC.

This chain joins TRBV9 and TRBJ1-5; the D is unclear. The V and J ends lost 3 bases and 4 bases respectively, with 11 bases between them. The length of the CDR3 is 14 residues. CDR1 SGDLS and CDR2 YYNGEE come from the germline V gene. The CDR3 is CASSAEALNQPQHF. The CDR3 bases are TGTGCCAGCAGCGCGGAGGCTTTGAATCAGCCCCAGCATTTT.

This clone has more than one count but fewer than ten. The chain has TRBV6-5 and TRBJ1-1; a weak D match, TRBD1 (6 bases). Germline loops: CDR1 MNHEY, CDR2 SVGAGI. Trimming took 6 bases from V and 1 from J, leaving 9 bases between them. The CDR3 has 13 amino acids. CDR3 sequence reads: CASSLGQNTEAFF. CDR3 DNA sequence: TGTGCCAGCAGCCTGGGACAGAACACTGAAGCTTTCTTT.

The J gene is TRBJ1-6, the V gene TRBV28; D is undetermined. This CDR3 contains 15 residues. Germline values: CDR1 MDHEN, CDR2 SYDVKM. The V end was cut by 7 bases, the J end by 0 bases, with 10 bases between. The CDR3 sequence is CASNRLSSYNSPLHF. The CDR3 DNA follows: TGTGCCAGCAACCGACTGAGCTCCTATAATTCACCCCTCCACTTT.

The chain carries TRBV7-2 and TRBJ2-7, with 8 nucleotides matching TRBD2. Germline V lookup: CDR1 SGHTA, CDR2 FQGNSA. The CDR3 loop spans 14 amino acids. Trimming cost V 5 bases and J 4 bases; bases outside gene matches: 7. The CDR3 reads CASSAASGPYEQYF. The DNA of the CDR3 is TGTGCCAGCAGCGCAGCTAGCGGGCCGTACGAGCAGTACTTC.

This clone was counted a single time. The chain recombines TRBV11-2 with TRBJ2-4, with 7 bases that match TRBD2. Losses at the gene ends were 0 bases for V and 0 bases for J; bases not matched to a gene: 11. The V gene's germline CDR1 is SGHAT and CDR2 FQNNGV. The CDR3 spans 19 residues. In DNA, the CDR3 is TGTGCCAGCAGCTTAGAAGCGGGATGGGCCGACCTAGCCAAAAACATTCAGTACTTC. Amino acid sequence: CASSLEAGWADLAKNIQYF.

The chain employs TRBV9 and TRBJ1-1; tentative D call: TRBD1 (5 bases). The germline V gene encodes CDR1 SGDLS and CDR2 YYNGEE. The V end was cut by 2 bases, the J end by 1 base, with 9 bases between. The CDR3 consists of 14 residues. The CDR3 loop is CASSVVGQNTEAFF. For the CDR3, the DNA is TGTGCCAGCAGCGTCGTGGGGCAGAACACTGAAGCTTTCTTT. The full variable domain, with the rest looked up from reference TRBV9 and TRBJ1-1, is DSGVTQTPKHLITATGQRVTLRCSPRSGDLSVYWYQQSLDQGLQFLIQYYNGEERAKGNILERFSAQQFPDLHSELNLSSLELGDSALYFCASSVVGQNTEAFFGQGTRLTVV.

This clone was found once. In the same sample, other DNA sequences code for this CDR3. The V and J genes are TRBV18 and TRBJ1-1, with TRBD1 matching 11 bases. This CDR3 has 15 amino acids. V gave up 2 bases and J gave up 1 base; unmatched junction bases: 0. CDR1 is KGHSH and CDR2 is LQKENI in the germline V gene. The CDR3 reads CASSPGTGGNTEAFF. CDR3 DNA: TGTGCCAGCTCACCAGGGACAGGGGGGAACACTGAAGCTTTCTTT.

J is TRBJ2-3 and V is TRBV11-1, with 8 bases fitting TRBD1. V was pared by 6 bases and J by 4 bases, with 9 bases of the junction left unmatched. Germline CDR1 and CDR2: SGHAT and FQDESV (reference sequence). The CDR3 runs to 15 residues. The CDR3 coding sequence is TGTGCCAGCAGACTTGGACAGGGCGGACCAGATACGCAGTATTTT. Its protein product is CASRLGQGGPDTQYF.

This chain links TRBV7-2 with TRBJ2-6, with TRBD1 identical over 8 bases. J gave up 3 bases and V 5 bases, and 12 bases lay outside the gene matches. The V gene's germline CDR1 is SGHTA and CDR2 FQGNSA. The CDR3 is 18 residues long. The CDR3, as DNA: TGTGCCAGCAGCCTACTACTACGGACAGGGCATGGGGCCAACGTCCTGACTTTC. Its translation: CASSLLLRTGHGANVLTF.

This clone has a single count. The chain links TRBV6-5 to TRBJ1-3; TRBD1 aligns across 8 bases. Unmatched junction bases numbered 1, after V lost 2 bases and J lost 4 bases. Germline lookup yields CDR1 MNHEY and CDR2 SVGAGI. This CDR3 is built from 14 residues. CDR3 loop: CASSYGQGGNTIYF. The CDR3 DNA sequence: TGTGCCAGCAGTTACGGACAGGGCGGAAACACCATATATTTT.

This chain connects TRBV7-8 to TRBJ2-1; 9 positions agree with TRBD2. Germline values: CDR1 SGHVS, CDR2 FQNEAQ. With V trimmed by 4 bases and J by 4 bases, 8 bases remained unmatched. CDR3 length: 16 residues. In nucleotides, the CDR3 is TGTGCCAGCAGCTCAACCGCGGGGGGGACTTACAATGAGCAGTTCTTC. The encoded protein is CASSSTAGGTYNEQFF.

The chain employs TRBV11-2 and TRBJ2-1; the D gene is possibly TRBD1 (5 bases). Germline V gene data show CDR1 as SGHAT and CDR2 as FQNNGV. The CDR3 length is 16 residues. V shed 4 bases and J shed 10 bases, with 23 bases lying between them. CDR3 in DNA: TGTGCCAGCAGCTGGGGCCCTACCCAGGGAAACTCGGAGCAGTTCTTC. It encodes CASSWGPTQGNSEQFF.

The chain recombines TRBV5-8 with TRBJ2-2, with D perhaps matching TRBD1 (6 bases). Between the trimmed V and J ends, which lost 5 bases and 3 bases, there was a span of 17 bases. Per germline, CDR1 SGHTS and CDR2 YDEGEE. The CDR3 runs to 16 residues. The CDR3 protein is CASRRLQGLYTGELFF. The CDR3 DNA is TGTGCCAGCAGGAGGTTACAGGGTCTGTACACCGGGGAGCTGTTTTTT. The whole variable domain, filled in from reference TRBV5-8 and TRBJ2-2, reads EAGVTQSPTHLIKTRGQQATLRCSPISGHTSVYWYQQALGLGLQFLLWYDEGEERNRGNFPPRFSGRQFPNYSSELNVNALELEDSALYLCASRRLQGLYTGELFFGEGSRLTVL.

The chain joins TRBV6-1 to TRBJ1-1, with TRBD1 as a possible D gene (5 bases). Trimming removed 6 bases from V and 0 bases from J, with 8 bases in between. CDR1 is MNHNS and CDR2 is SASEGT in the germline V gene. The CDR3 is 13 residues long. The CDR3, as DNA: TGTGCCAGCAGCGGACACCTGAACACTGAAGCTTTCTTT. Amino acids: CASSGHLNTEAFF.

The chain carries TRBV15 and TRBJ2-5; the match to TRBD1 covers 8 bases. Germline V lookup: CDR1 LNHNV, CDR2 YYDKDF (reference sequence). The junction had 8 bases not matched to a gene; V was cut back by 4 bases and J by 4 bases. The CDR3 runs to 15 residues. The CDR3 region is CATSMNPGGTETQYF. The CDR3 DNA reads TGTGCCACCAGCATGAACCCAGGGGGCACAGAGACCCAGTACTTC.

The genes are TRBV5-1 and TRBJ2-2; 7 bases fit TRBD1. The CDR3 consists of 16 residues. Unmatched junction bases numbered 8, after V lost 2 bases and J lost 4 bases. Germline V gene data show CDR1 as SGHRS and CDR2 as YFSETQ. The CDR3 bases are TGCGCCAGCAGCTTAAACAGGGGAGTTTTCACCGGGGAGCTGTTTTTT. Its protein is CASSLNRGVFTGELFF. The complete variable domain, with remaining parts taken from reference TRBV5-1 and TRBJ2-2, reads KAGVTQTPRYLIKTRGQQVTLSCSPISGHRSVSWYQQTPGQGLQFLFEYFSETQRNKGNFPGRFSGRQFSNSRSEMNVSTLELGDSALYLCASSLNRGVFTGELFFGEGSRLTVL.

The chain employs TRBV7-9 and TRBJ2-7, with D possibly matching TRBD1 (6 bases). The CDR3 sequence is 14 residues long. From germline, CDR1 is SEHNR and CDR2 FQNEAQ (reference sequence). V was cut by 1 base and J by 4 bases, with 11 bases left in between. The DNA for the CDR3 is TGTGCCAGCAGCTTAGGGACAGAATTATACGAGCAGTACTTC. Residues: CASSLGTELYEQYF.

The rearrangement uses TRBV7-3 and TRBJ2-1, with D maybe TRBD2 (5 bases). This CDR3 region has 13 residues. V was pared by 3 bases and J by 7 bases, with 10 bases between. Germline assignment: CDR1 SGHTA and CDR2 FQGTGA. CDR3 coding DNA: TGTGCCAGCAGCTTGTCTAGCCGAAATGAGCAGTTCTTC. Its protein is CASSLSSRNEQFF.

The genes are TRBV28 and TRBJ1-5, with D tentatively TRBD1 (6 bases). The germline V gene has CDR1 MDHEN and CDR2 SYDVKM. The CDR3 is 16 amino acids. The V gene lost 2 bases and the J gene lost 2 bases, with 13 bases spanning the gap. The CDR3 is CASSLRGRTGNQPQHF. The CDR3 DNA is TGTGCCAGCAGTTTAAGAGGCAGGACAGGCAATCAGCCCCAGCATTTT. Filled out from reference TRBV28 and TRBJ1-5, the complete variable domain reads DVKVTQSSRYLVKRTGEKVFLECVQDMDHENMFWYRQDPGLGLRLIYFSYDVKMKEKGDIPEGYSVSREKKERFSLILESASTNQTSMYLCASSLRGRTGNQPQHFGDGTRLSIL.

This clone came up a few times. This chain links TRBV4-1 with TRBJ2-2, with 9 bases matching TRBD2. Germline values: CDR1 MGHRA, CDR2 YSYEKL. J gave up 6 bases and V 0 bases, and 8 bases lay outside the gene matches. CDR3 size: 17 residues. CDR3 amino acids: CASSQDSRREGAGELFF. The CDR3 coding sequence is TGCGCCAGCAGCCAAGATTCACGGCGGGAGGGAGCCGGGGAGCTGTTTTTT.

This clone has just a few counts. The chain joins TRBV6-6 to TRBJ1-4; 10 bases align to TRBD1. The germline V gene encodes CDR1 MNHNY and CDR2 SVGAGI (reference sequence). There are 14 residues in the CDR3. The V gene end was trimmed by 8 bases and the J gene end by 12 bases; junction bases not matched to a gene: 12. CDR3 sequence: CASHRQGALKELFF. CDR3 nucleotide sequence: TGTGCCAGCCATAGACAGGGGGCACTTAAAGAACTGTTTTTT.

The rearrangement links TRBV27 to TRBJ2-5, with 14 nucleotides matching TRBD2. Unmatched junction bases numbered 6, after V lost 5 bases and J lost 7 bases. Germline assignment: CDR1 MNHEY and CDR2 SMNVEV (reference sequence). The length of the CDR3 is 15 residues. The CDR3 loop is CASSLETSGRGTQYF. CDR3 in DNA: TGTGCCAGCAGTCTAGAGACTAGCGGGAGGGGGACCCAGTACTTC.

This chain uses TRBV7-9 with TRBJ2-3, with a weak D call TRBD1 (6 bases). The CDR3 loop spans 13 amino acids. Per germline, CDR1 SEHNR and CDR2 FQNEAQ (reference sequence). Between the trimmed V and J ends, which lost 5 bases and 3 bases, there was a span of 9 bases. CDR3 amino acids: CASSPTGTDTQYF. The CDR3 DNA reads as TGTGCCAGCAGCCCCACAGGGACAGATACGCAGTATTTT. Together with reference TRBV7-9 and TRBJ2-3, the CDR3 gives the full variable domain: DTGVSQNPRHKITKRGQNVTFRCDPISEHNRLYWYRQTLGQGPEFLTYFQNEAQLEKSRLLSDRFSAERPKGSFSTLEIQRTEQGDSAMYLCASSPTGTDTQYFGPGTRLTVL.

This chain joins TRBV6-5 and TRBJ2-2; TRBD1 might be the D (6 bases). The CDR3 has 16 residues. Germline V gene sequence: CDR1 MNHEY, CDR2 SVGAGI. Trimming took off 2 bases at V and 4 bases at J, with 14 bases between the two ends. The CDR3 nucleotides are TGTGCCAGCAGTTACGCTGGACAGCCGAGCACCGGGGAGCTGTTTTTT. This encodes CASSYAGQPSTGELFF.